This TCR beta chain was recorded in a study of blood T cell repertoires in COVID-19. The wider study: COVID-19 samples, acute and convalescent, were from the United States, Italy and Spain. T cells, B-cell-depleted T cells, or PBMCs supplied cDNA or gDNA.

Here immunoSEQ multiplex PCR was the method, and the copy in TCRdb shows in-frame clones only, minus some. Here the sample spans tens of thousands of clones, approximately 72% being singletons. V dropped 5 bases and J dropped 8; count of bases not matched to a gene: 4. This CDR3 is built from 12 residues. V is TRBV12-3 or TRBV12-4 and J is TRBJ1-2; 8 bases map to TRBD1. The clonotype originates from an elderly man with acute or convalescent COVID-19. The sample was peripheral blood. CDR3 residues: CASSGDRGGYTF. Here the CDR3 DNA reads TGTGCCAGCAGTGGAGACAGGGGCGGCTACACCTTC.